Presented here are 28 T cell receptor beta chains from one specimen sequenced in a study of Ad26.COV2.S vaccination and SARS-CoV-2 variants. Treatment here: over 15 received Ad26.COV2.S at low or high dose, single or two shots; 5 received placebo; per-sample allocation not given. Samples were taken on day 63 after the first vaccine or placebo injection. Here immunoSEQ multiplex PCR was the method, and the copy in TCRdb shows in-frame clones only, minus some. This sample has 350,000 to 600,000 clones, with about 88% found just once. This specimen consisted of peripheral blood, obtained in a trial of Ad26.COV2.S vaccine versus placebo. These receptors were obtained from a person aged 18-60 years who received the Ad26.COV2.S COVID-19 vaccine or a placebo.

The genes are TRBV27 and TRBJ2-7; 8 nucleotides match TRBD2. This CDR3 is built from 15 residues. V shed 5 bases, J shed 3 bases, and the junction held 9 bases outside the gene matches. Germline lookup yields CDR1 MNHEY and CDR2 SMNVEV (reference sequence). The CDR3 here is CASSASSGYVYEQYF. The CDR3 DNA sequence: TGTGCCAGCAGTGCCTCTAGCGGGTACGTCTACGAGCAGTACTTC.

This chain connects TRBV5-6 to TRBJ2-3; D not resolved. CDR3 size: 14 residues. CDR1 is SGHDT and CDR2 is YYEEEE in the germline V gene. V was trimmed by 0 bases and J by 3 bases, leaving 8 bases between them. The CDR3 region has the DNA TGTGCCAGCAGCTTGGGTCCCGCGACAGATACGCAGTATTTT. It is translated as CASSLGPATDTQYF.

The chain carries TRBV28 and TRBJ1-3, with a tentative D call TRBD1 (5 bases). V was clipped by 5 bases and J by 2 bases, with 19 bases between them. The CDR3 is 17 residues long. Germline V gene lookup returns CDR1 MDHEN and CDR2 SYDVKM. The CDR3 DNA is TGTGCCAGCAGTCCCGGGGCGGGGGGAAGAACTGGAAACACCATATATTTT. As protein: CASSPGAGGRTGNTIYF. Drawing the rest from reference TRBV28 and TRBJ1-3, the complete variable domain is DVKVTQSSRYLVKRTGEKVFLECVQDMDHENMFWYRQDPGLGLRLIYFSYDVKMKEKGDIPEGYSVSREKKERFSLILESASTNQTSMYLCASSPGAGGRTGNTIYFGEGSWLTVV.

The chain uses TRBV13 and TRBJ1-2; D remains unclear. CDR1 and CDR2 from the germline V gene are PRHDT and FYEKMQ (reference sequence). The length of the CDR3 is 14 residues. V dropped 7 bases and J dropped 5 bases, with 17 bases sitting between them. CDR3 nucleotides: TGTGCCAGCAAAGTCTCTGTCAAAACTTATGGCTACACCTTC. It codes for CASKVSVKTYGYTF.

This clone appeared a single time. The rearrangement joins TRBV28 to TRBJ2-7; no definite D call. V was cut by 2 bases and J by 3 bases, with 11 bases left in between. CDR3 length equals 14 residues. Germline CDR1 reads MDHEN; CDR2 reads SYDVKM. Here the CDR3 DNA reads TGTGCCAGCAGTTTACTCTGGCCAGGCTACGAGCAGTACTTC. Residues: CASSLLWPGYEQYF.

The chain links TRBV7-9 to TRBJ2-7, with D maybe TRBD1 (6 bases). V shed 3 bases and J shed 2 bases, with 8 bases lying between them. Germline CDR1 reads SEHNR; CDR2 reads FQNEAQ (reference sequence). This CDR3 region has 13 residues. CDR3 nucleotides: TGTGCCAGCAGCTTTGGACAGACCTACGAGCAGTACTTC. Translating it yields CASSFGQTYEQYF.

The V call is TRBV27, the J call TRBJ1-5, with TRBD1 matching over 8 bases. V was pared by 5 bases and J by 7 bases, with 13 bases of the junction left unmatched. This CDR3 is built from 16 residues. Germline CDR1 is MNHEY and CDR2 is SMNVEV (reference sequence). The DNA for the CDR3 is TGTGCCAGCAGTCCTGATGGACAGGGTTCGGGACAGCCCCAGCATTTT. Its translation is CASSPDGQGSGQPQHF.

The V and J genes are TRBV2 and TRBJ1-2; 9 bases fit TRBD1. The CDR3 runs to 14 residues. The junction had 7 bases not matched to a gene; V was cut back by 7 bases and J by 4 bases. Germline V lookup: CDR1 SNHLY, CDR2 FYNNEI. The CDR3 coding sequence is TGTGCCAGCATTCCGGACAGGGGACTCTATGGCTACACCTTC. Translation gives CASIPDRGLYGYTF.

This clone was seen just once. The chain couples TRBV14 to TRBJ2-1, with 9 bases lining up with TRBD2. J gave up 0 bases and V 9 bases, and 18 bases lay outside the gene matches. Germline CDR1 reads SGHDN; CDR2 reads FVKESK. The CDR3 runs to 19 residues. The CDR3 bases are TGTGCCAGTAGGAACGTACGGCGGGAGGGTAAAAGCTCCTACAATGAGCAGTTCTTC. Protein product: CASRNVRREGKSSYNEQFF.

The chain joins TRBV7-9 to TRBJ2-2; either TRBD1 or TRBD2 may fit D (5 bases each). CDR1 is SEHNR, CDR2 FQNEAQ, per germline (reference sequence). The CDR3 is 15 amino acids. The V end was cut by 6 bases, the J end by 6 bases, with 17 bases between. The CDR3 DNA follows: TGTGCCAGCAGGCACCCCGGGACCCTATCCGGGGAGCTGTTTTTT. Translating gives CASRHPGTLSGELFF. The complete variable domain, with remaining parts taken from reference TRBV7-9 and TRBJ2-2, reads DTGVSQNPRHKITKRGQNVTFRCDPISEHNRLYWYRQTLGQGPEFLTYFQNEAQLEKSRLLSDRFSAERPKGSFSTLEIQRTEQGDSAMYLCASRHPGTLSGELFFGEGSRLTVL.

In this sample, this clone turned up once. The chain uses TRBV4-1 and TRBJ1-1, with a possible D match to TRBD1 (6 bases). Germline CDR1 is MGHRA and CDR2 is YSYEKL. Trimming removed 4 bases from V and 3 bases from J, with 15 bases in between. The length of the CDR3 is 15 residues. The DNA for the CDR3 is TGCGCCAGCAGCCGCCAAAATAGGGGGTACACTGAAGCTTTCTTT. Protein sequence: CASSRQNRGYTEAFF.

This clone came up once. The chain is built from TRBV6-6 and TRBJ1-5; D is unclear. V was shortened by 4 bases and J by 6 bases, with 10 bases between the two germline ends. CDR1 is MNHNY, CDR2 SVGAGI, per germline (reference sequence). This CDR3 has 13 amino acids. CDR3 sequence reads: CASSSAYAQPQHF. The CDR3 DNA reads as TGTGCCAGCAGTTCCGCTTACGCTCAGCCCCAGCATTTT.

This sequence joins TRBV7-9 and TRBJ2-7, with D possibly matching TRBD1 (5 bases). CDR3 size: 15 residues. The V and J ends lost 1 base and 5 bases respectively, with 15 bases between them. The germline V gene has CDR1 SEHNR and CDR2 FQNEAQ (reference sequence). The CDR3 is CASSLGAGSLDEQYF. The DNA for the CDR3 is TGTGCCAGCAGCTTAGGGGCAGGGTCTCTCGACGAGCAGTACTTC.

Worth noting for this clone: Other nucleotide sequences in the sample specify the same CDR3. The J gene is TRBJ2-6, the V gene TRBV9; D is uncertain. This CDR3 region has 14 residues. Between the trimmed V and J ends, which lost 1 base and 1 base, there was a span of 3 bases. Per the germline V gene, CDR1 is SGDLS and CDR2 is YYNGEE. The CDR3 here is CASSVRSGANVLTF. The CDR3 DNA follows: TGTGCCAGCAGCGTACGGTCTGGGGCCAACGTCCTGACTTTC.

Only one count was recorded for this clone. The chain uses TRBV19 and TRBJ1-2, with D perhaps matching TRBD1 (6 bases). This CDR3 is 14 amino acids long. Trimming stripped 7 bases from V and 6 bases from J, with 18 bases between. Germline V gene sequence: CDR1 LNHDA, CDR2 SQIVND (reference sequence). The CDR3, as DNA: TGTGCCAGTAAGAGCCTTGGGGGCGCGGATGGCTACACCTTC. Its translation: CASKSLGGADGYTF. The whole variable domain, remainder taken from reference TRBV19 and TRBJ1-2, is DGGITQSPKYLFRKEGQNVTLSCEQNLNHDAMYWYRQDPGQGLRLIYYSQIVNDFQKGDIAEGYSVSREKKESFPLTVTSAQKNPTAFYLCASKSLGGADGYTFGSGTRLTVV.

This clone was recorded a few times. The chain employs TRBV11-2 and TRBJ2-7; D is unclear. CDR1 and CDR2 from the germline V gene are SGHAT and FQNNGV. The V end lost 6 bases, the J end lost 3 bases, and 18 bases lay between the germline ends. CDR3 size: 15 residues. The CDR3 DNA follows: TGTGCCAGCAGTCAACAAAGGGCTGGGTTCTACGAGCAGTACTTC. It specifies CASSQQRAGFYEQYF.

In DNA form, the CDR3 reads TGTGCCAGTAGTCCTCAGGGGGTTGCCCTCGGGATTGATGGCTACACCTTC. It yields the protein CASSPQGVALGIDGYTF. This rearrangement joins TRBV19 to TRBJ1-2; 7 positions match TRBD1. The length of the CDR3 is 17 residues. CDR1 LNHDA and CDR2 SQIVND come from the germline V gene (reference sequence). V lost 5 bases and J lost 6; bases outside the gene matches: 18.

The chain is built from TRBV3-1 (or the pseudogene TRBV3-2) and TRBJ2-7; possibly TRBD2 for D (5 bases). CDR1 is LGHDT and CDR2 is YNNKEL in the germline V gene (reference sequence). The CDR3 totals 16 residues. Trimming took 1 base from V and 6 from J, leaving 19 bases between them. CDR3 in amino acids: CASSQAPTRTGSEQYF. The DNA for the CDR3 is TGTGCCAGCAGCCAAGCCCCAACTAGGACGGGAAGCGAGCAGTACTTC.

This chain joins TRBV7-9 and TRBJ2-7; no clear D. This CDR3 region has 13 residues. Germline V gives CDR1 SEHNR, CDR2 FQNEAQ (reference sequence). V was pared by 6 bases and J by 2 bases, with 11 bases between. The CDR3 DNA reads as TGTGCCAGCAGTACACAGAGCACCTACGAGCAGTACTTC. Its protein product is CASSTQSTYEQYF.

This rearrangement joins TRBV13 to TRBJ1-2; D gene uncertain. Deletions cut 7 bases from V and 6 bases from J, with 9 bases between. Germline CDR1 PRHDT, CDR2 FYEKMQ (reference sequence). CDR3 length: 11 residues. The DNA for the CDR3 is TGTGCCAGCAAGCCAGACAATGGCTACACCTTC. It yields the protein CASKPDNGYTF.

The V call is TRBV4-1, the J call TRBJ2-5; perhaps D is TRBD1 or TRBD2 (5 bases each). Deletions cut 6 bases from V and 5 bases from J, with 25 bases between. Germline-derived CDR1 and CDR2 are MGHRA and YSYEKL. This CDR3 has 17 residues. The CDR3 DNA follows: TGCGCCAGCAGACTCCTGACCCGGGGACCGCGACAGGAGACCCAGTACTTC. It specifies CASRLLTRGPRQETQYF.

The count of this clone is one. CDR3 loop: CASSQQGANGLDGYTF. CDR3 DNA: TGTGCCAGCTCACAACAGGGGGCTAACGGTCTTGATGGCTACACCTTC. The V gene is TRBV18, the J gene TRBJ1-2, with 9 bases aligning to TRBD1. The CDR3 totals 16 residues. Germline assignment: CDR1 KGHSH and CDR2 LQKENI. With 4 bases clipped from V and 6 bases from J, the junction kept 12 bases outside the gene matches.

The table lists this clone with a few counts. Here the CDR3 reads CASSQAPYEQYF. In DNA form, the CDR3 reads TGTGCCAGTAGTCAGGCGCCCTACGAGCAGTACTTC. The chain combines TRBV19 with TRBJ2-7; no clear D. Germline CDR1 and CDR2: LNHDA and SQIVND (reference sequence). V was cut by 5 bases and J by 2 bases, with 7 bases left in between. The CDR3 is 12 residues long.

This chain uses TRBV5-1 with TRBJ2-1; D ambiguous. V dropped 6 bases and J dropped 10 bases, with 14 bases sitting between them. The CDR3 has 12 residues. Per germline, CDR1 SGHRS and CDR2 YFSETQ. The CDR3 DNA follows: TGCGCCAGCACCCCCTTTCCCGGCGAGCAGTTCTTC. Its translation is CASTPFPGEQFF.

V is TRBV19 and J is TRBJ1-2; TRBD1 agrees at 8 bases. The junction had 7 bases not matched to a gene; V was cut back by 7 bases and J by 3 bases. The germline gives CDR1 LNHDA, CDR2 SQIVND (reference sequence). The CDR3 covers 14 residues. CDR3 sequence: CASKETDRDYGYTF. In DNA form, the CDR3 reads TGTGCCAGTAAAGAAACGGACAGGGACTATGGCTACACCTTC.

This sequence joins TRBV19 and TRBJ2-2; weak D call: TRBD2 (6 bases). V was shortened by 3 bases and J by 4 bases, with 12 bases between the two germline ends. CDR3 size: 15 residues. CDR1 and CDR2 (germline): LNHDA, SQIVND (reference sequence). CDR3 residues: CASSIPGGGTGELFF. The CDR3 nucleotides read TGTGCCAGTAGTATTCCCGGGGGTGGCACCGGGGAGCTGTTTTTT.

The chain carries TRBV2 and TRBJ1-3; D is unresolved. Trimming took 4 bases from V and 0 from J, leaving 16 bases between them. The CDR3 spans 17 residues. Per germline, CDR1 SNHLY and CDR2 FYNNEI. The CDR3 is CASSVIGSESSGNTIYF. The CDR3 DNA is TGTGCCAGCAGTGTGATCGGCTCGGAGAGCTCTGGAAACACCATATATTTT.

This clone was recorded a few times. The chain employs TRBV7-9 and TRBJ1-1; no clear D gene. The germline CDR1 and CDR2 sequences are SEHNR and FQNEAQ (reference sequence). The CDR3 has 11 residues. The CDR3 DNA follows: TGTGCAGGCTTTGTGAACACTGAAGCTTTCTTT. This codes for CAGFVNTEAFF.